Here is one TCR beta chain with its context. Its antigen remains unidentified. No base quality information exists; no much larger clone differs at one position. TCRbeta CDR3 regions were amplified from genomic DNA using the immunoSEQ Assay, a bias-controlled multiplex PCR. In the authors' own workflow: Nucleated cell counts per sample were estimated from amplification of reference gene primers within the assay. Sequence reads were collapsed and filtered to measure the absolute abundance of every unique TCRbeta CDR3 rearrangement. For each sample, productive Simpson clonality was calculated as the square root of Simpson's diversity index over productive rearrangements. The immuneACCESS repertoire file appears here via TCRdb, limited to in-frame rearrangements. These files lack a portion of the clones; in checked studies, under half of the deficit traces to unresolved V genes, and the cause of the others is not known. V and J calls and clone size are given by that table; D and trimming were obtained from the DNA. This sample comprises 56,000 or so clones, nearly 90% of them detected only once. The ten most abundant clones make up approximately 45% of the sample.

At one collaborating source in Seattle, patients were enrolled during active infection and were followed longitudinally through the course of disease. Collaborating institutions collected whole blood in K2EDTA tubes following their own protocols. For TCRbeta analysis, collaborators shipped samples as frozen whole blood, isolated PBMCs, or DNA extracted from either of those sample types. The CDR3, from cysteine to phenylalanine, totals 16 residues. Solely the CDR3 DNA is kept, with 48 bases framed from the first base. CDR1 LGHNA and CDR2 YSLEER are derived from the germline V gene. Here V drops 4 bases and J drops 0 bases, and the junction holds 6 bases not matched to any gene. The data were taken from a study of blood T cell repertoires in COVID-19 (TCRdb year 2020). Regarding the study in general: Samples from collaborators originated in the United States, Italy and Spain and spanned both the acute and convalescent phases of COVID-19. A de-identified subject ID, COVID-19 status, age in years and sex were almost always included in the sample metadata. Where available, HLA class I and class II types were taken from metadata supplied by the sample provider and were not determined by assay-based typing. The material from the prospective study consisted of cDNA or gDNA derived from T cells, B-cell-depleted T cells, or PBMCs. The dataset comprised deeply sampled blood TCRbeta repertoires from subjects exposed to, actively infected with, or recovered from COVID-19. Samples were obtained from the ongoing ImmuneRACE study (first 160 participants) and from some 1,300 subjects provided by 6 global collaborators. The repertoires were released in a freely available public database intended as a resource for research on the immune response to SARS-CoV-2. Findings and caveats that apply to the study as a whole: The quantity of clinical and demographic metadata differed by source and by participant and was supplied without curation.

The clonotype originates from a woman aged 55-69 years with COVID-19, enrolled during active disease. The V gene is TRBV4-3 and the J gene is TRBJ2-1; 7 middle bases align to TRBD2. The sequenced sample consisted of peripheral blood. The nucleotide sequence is TGCGCCAGCAGCCTACAACTAGCGCTCTCCTACAATGAGCAGTTCTTC. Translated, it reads CASSLQLALSYNEQFF.